Described below is a single TCR beta chain sequence and its context. No antigen is known for it. This specimen belongs to a study of cytomegalovirus exposure and HLA in healthy donors. General study results and limits: Follow-up analysis later connected one missense variant in DCLRE1C with trimming of TCR beta V- and J-genes. DRB1 showed the most TCR associations and HLA-C the fewest in a later analysis, as rates varied by HLA locus.

The CDR3 consists of 14 residues. Trimming removed 0 bases at V and 5 bases at J, with 9 bases between. Germline V gene sequence: CDR1 SGHRS, CDR2 YFSETQ. The PCR employed 60 Vbeta primers together with 13 Jbeta primers. Per the authors' pipeline: Later work found 65 million to 100 million unique TCR beta chains, with about 10 million shared. TCRdb's copy holds only in-frame clones and misses some; the assay was immunoSEQ multiplex PCR. The V and J calls and the clone size are those of that table, but D and trimming were determined from the DNA. The table has 150,000 to 200,000 clones, more than 70% seen once.

Material: PBMCs. This receptor was identified in a man in his late teens or twenties in good health and CMV-seropositive. The chain joins TRBV5-1 to TRBJ2-1, with D perhaps TRBD2 (6 bases). CDR3 coding DNA: TGCGCCAGCAGCTTGGCGGGAGTTAACAATGAGCAGTTCTTC. As protein: CASSLAGVNNEQFF.